The TCR beta chain described here comes from a study of cytomegalovirus exposure and HLA in healthy donors. PCR employed 60 Vbeta and 13 Jbeta primers. Repertoires were generated with immunoSEQ multiplex PCR, while TCRdb's copy carries only in-frame clones and drops some. This table has about 150,000 clones, 65% to 80% appearing once. The study, taken as a whole, reports: A classifier reportedly called cytomegalovirus status with high sensitivity and specificity. Later genetic work tied a missense DCLRE1C variant to beta-chain V and J trimming. Later analysis suggested links between common viral pathogens and several top significant clusters. Rarity held for most TCR sequences, but there were some public TCRs that occurred in many donors.

The trim removed 2 bases at V and 5 bases at J, leaving 7 bases unmatched. This CDR3 region has 15 residues. Germline V gives CDR1 SNHLY, CDR2 FYNNEI. With respect to this clone: Its antigen is currently unknown.

Sequencing input: PBMCs. The sequence came from a middle-aged man in good health and CMV-seropositive. The V gene is TRBV2, the J gene TRBJ1-1; the match to TRBD1 covers 8 bases. The CDR3: CASSERQGAWTEAFF. CDR3 coding DNA: TGTGCCAGCAGTGAAAGGCAGGGGGCGTGGACTGAAGCTTTCTTT.